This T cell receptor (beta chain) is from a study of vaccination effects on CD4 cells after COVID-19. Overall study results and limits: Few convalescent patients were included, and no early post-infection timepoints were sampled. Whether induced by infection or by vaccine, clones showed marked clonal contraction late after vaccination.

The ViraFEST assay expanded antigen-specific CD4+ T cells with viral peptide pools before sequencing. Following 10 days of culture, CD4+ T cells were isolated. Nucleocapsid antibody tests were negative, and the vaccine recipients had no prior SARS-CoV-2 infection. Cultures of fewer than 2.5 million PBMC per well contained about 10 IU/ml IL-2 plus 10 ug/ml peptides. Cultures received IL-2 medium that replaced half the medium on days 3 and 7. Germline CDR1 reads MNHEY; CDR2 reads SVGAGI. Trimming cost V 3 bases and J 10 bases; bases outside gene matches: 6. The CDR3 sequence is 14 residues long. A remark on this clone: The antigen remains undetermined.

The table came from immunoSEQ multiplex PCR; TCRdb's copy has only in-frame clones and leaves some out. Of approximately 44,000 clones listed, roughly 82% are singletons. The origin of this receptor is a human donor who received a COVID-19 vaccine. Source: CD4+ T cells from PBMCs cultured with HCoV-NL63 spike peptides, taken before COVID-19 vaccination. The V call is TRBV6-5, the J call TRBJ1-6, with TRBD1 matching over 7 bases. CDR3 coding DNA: TGTGCCAGCAGTTATGCGGCAGGGGGATCACCCCTCCACTTT. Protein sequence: CASSYAAGGSPLHF.